This T cell receptor (beta chain) was sequenced during a study of T cells in Graves' hyperthyroidism and ophthalmopathy. The CDR3 contains 12 residues. Per germline, CDR1 ENHRY and CDR2 SYGVKD. Trimming took 5 bases from V and 3 from J, leaving 7 bases between them. Template material for amplifying TCR beta CDR3 regions consisted of RNA transcripts. During a first-round RT-PCR of the TCR CDR3, the HTBI primer set was used. MiXCR, applied by TCRdb to the multiplex PCR reads, yields one record per CDR3 protein. The data show 310,000 or so distinct CDR3 sequences, with approximately 15% seen just once and around 57% held by the top ten. This clonotype was recorded at least ten times. Antigen: not known. The study, taken as a whole, reports: Most thyroid clonotypes that were expanded above 0.001 also turned up in blood. Through a model of 13 V-J features, ophthalmopathy was separated from stable hyperthyroidism.

Patients having uncontrolled infection, another autoimmune disease, pregnancy or lactation were not included. The sequenced sample consisted of blood. V and J are TRBV10-3 and TRBJ1-1; D is unclear. This clonotype originated in a woman aged 55-75 years with Graves' ophthalmopathy. In DNA, the CDR3 is TGTGCCATCAGTTCCGGGCACACTGAAGCTTTCTTT. It specifies CAISSGHTEAFF.